These 10 T cell receptor beta chains came from one sample sequenced in a study of T cell responses to AZD1222 COVID-19 vaccine. Some clones are missing from TCRdb's copy, which holds only in-frame ones; the method was immunoSEQ multiplex PCR. Of about 140,000 clones listed, over 90% are singletons. The material sequenced was peripheral blood, taken 28 days after the second AZD1222 dose. Every receptor here comes from an adult who received the AZD1222 COVID-19 vaccine.

The gene calls are TRBV28 and TRBJ1-2; D is unresolved. Germline V gene data show CDR1 as MDHEN and CDR2 as SYDVKM. V lost 3 bases and J 2 bases, leaving 4 bases between the germline ends. CDR3 size: 12 residues. The CDR3 DNA reads TGTGCCAGCAGTTTGGTAAACTATGGCTACACCTTC. Translation gives CASSLVNYGYTF.

J is TRBJ1-4 and V is TRBV6-5; 9 nucleotides align to TRBD1. This CDR3 contains 14 residues. The V segment lost 4 bases and the J segment 8 bases; nucleotides outside the gene matches: 5. Germline V gives CDR1 MNHEY, CDR2 SVGAGI. The CDR3 loop is CASSWDRVGEKLFF. The CDR3 region has the DNA TGTGCCAGCAGTTGGGACAGGGTGGGCGAAAAACTGTTTTTT.

The rearrangement links TRBV6-1 to TRBJ1-1; D gene ambiguous. Germline V gives CDR1 MNHNS, CDR2 SASEGT. CDR3 length equals 14 residues. Deletions cut 1 base from V and 1 base from J, with 7 bases between. The CDR3 coding sequence is TGTGCCAGCAGTGAAGGGAACGCGAACACTGAAGCTTTCTTT. Amino acids: CASSEGNANTEAFF.

The chain uses TRBV19 and TRBJ1-5; D is unresolved. Trimming stripped 6 bases from V and 0 bases from J, with 15 bases between. CDR3 length equals 16 residues. Per the germline V gene, CDR1 is LNHDA and CDR2 is SQIVND (reference sequence). DNA for the CDR3: TGTGCCAGTAGCCCTCGGGGTGGGGATAGCAATCAGCCCCAGCATTTT. This codes for CASSPRGGDSNQPQHF.

J is TRBJ1-5 and V is TRBV9; TRBD1 agrees at 10 bases. The length of the CDR3 is 16 residues. The J segment lost 4 bases and the V segment lost 3 bases, leaving 7 bases of the junction unmatched. CDR1 and CDR2 (germline): SGDLS, YYNGEE. The CDR3 here is CASSASDRGRNQPQHF. The CDR3 DNA is TGTGCCAGCAGCGCTTCAGACAGGGGGCGAAATCAGCCCCAGCATTTT.

This clone was seen once. The chain joins TRBV11-2 to TRBJ2-3; 8 bases match TRBD2. The V gene end was trimmed by 1 base and the J gene end by 1 base; junction bases not matched to a gene: 4. The CDR3 covers 16 residues. Germline CDR1 SGHAT, CDR2 FQNNGV. The CDR3 protein is CASSLGVSGGTDTQYF. CDR3 DNA sequence: TGTGCCAGCAGCTTAGGAGTTAGCGGGGGCACAGATACGCAGTATTTT.

The chain has TRBV4-1 and TRBJ1-4; D unresolved. Trimming shortened V by 1 base and J by 8 bases, and 17 bases separated the two germline ends. Germline V gives CDR1 MGHRA, CDR2 YSYEKL. The CDR3 runs to 16 residues. The DNA for the CDR3 is TGCGCCAGCAGCCAAGCCCCGCAGAGGACTAGCGAAAAACTGTTTTTT. Its translation is CASSQAPQRTSEKLFF.

This rearrangement joins TRBV21-1 to TRBJ2-6; the table's D gene call, TRBD2, was not cross checked with the DNA. TRBV21-1 is tagged as a pseudogene. The CDR3 is made up of 15 amino acids. The chain's CDR3 is CASRGESSGANVLTF. CDR3 bases: TGTGCCAGCAGGGGAGAGTCTTCTGGGGCCAACGTCCTGACTTTC.

This chain uses TRBV4-2 with TRBJ2-5; unclear D gene. The CDR3 has 15 amino acids. Trimming took 4 bases from V and 1 from J, leaving 13 bases between them. Germline assignment: CDR1 LGHNA and CDR2 YNFKEQ. The DNA of the CDR3 is TGTGCCAGCAGCCCCTCGTCCAGGAGCCAAGAGACCCAGTACTTC. Its translation: CASSPSSRSQETQYF.

This chain connects TRBV30 to TRBJ1-2; weak D call: TRBD1 (6 bases). Germline V gives CDR1 GTSNPN, CDR2 SVGIG (reference sequence). The CDR3 covers 13 residues. The V and J ends lost 4 bases and 7 bases respectively, with 16 bases between them. CDR3: CAWMGARTVGYTF. The CDR3 DNA follows: TGTGCCTGGATGGGCGCCAGGACAGTTGGCTACACCTTC.